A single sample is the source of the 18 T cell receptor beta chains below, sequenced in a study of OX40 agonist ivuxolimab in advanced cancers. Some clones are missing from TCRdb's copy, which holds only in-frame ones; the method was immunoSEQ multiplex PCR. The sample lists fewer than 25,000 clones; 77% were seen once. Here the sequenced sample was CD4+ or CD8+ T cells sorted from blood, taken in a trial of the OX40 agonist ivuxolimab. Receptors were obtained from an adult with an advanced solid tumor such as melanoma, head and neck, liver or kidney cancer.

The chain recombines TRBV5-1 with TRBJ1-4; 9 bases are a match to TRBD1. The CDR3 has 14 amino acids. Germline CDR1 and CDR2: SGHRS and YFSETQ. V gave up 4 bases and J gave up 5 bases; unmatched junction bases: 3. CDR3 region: CASSTGQGNEKLFF. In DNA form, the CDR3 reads TGCGCCAGCAGCACGGGACAGGGAAATGAAAAACTGTTTTTT.

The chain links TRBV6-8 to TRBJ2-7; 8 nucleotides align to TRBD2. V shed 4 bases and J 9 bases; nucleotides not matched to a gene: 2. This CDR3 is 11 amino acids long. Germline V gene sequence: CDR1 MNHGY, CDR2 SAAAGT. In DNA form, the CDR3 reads TGTGCCAGCAGTTTCAGCGGGGGGCAGTACTTC. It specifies CASSFSGGQYF.

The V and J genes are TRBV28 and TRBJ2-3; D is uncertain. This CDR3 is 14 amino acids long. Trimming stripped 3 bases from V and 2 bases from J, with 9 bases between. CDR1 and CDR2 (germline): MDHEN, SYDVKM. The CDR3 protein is CASSFNRNTDTQYF. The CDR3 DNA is TGTGCCAGCAGTTTTAACAGAAACACAGATACGCAGTATTTT.

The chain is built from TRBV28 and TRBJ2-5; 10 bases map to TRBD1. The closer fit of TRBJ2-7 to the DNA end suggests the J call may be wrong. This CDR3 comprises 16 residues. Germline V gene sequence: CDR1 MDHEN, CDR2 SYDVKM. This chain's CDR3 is CASSLDWTGGFYEQYF. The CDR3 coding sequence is TGTGCCAGCAGTTTAGATTGGACAGGGGGATTCTACGAGCAGTACTTC.

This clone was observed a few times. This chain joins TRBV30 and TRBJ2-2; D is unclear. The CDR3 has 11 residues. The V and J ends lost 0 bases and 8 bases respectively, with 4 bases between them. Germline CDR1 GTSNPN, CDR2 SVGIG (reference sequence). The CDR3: CAWSVGGELFF. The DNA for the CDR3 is TGTGCCTGGAGTGTTGGAGGGGAGCTGTTTTTT.

CDR3 DNA sequence: TGTGCCAGCAGCTTAGCAGTTTCCGCCCCGGGCACTGAAGCTTTCTTT. It yields the protein CASSLAVSAPGTEAFF. The chain couples TRBV7-1 to TRBJ1-1; no definite D call. TRBV7-1 qualifies as an ORF whose function is uncertain. Trimming took 4 bases from V and 4 from J, leaving 19 bases between them. The CDR3 is made up of 16 amino acids.

The CDR3 loop reads CASSLDGSDPEQFF. The DNA for the CDR3 is TGTGCCAGCAGCTTAGATGGGTCGGATCCCGAGCAGTTCTTC. This chain joins TRBV5-6 and TRBJ2-1; D is ambiguous. V lost 2 bases and J 10 bases, leaving 16 bases between the germline ends. Per the germline V gene, CDR1 is SGHDT and CDR2 is YYEEEE. The CDR3 length is 14 residues.

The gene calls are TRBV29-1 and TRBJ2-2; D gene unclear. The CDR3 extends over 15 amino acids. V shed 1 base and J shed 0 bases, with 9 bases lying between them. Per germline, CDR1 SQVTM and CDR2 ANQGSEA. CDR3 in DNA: TGCAGCGTTGAAGGCGGAGCGACGAACACCGGGGAGCTGTTTTTT. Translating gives CSVEGGATNTGELFF.

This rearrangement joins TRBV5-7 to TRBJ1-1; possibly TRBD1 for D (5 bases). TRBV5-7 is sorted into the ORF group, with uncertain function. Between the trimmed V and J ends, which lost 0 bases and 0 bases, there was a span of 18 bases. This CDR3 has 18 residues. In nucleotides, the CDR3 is TGTGCCAGCAGCTTGGGCCCCGGGAAGGGACCAATGAACACTGAAGCTTTCTTT. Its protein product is CASSLGPGKGPMNTEAFF.

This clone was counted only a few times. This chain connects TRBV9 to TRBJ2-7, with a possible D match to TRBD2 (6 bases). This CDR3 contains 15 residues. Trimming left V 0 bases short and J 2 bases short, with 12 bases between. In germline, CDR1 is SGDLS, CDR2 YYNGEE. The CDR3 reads CASSVADSGAYEQYF. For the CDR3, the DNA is TGTGCCAGCAGCGTAGCTGATAGCGGCGCCTACGAGCAGTACTTC.

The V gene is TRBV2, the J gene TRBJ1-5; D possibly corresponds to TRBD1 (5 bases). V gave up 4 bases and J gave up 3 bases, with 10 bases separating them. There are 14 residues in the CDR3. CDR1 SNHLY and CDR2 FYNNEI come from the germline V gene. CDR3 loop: CASSGDGYNQPQHF. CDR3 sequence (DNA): TGTGCCAGCAGTGGGGACGGATACAATCAGCCCCAGCATTTT. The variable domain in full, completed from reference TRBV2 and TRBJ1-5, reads EPEVTQTPSHQVTQMGQEVILRCVPISNHLYFYWYRQILGQKVEFLVSFYNNEISEKSEIFDDQFSVERPDGSNFTLKIRSTKLEDSAMYFCASSGDGYNQPQHFGDGTRLSIL.

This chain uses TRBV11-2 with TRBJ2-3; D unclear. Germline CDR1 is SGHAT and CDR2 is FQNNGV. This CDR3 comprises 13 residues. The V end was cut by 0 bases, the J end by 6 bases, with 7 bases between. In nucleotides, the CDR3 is TGTGCCAGCAGCTTAGATTACTCCGATACGCAGTATTTT. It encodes CASSLDYSDTQYF.

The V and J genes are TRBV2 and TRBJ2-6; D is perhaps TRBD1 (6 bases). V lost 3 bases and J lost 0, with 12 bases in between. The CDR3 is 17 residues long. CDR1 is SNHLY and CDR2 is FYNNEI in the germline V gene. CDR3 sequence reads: CASSEDRLPSGANVLTF. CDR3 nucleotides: TGTGCCAGCAGTGAGGACAGATTACCCTCTGGGGCCAACGTCCTGACTTTC.

The CDR3 loop is CASSETFSNQPQHF. The CDR3 DNA reads TGTGCCAGCAGTGAGACGTTTAGCAATCAGCCCCAGCATTTT. This chain connects TRBV2 to TRBJ1-5, with D unclear. Trimming stripped 3 bases from V and 0 bases from J, with 6 bases between. CDR1 and CDR2 from the germline V gene are SNHLY and FYNNEI. CDR3 size: 14 residues.

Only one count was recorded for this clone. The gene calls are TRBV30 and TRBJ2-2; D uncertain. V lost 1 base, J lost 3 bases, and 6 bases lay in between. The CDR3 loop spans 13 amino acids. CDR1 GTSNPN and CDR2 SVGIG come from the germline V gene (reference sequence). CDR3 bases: TGTGCCTGGAGTGAATGGGACACCGGGGAGCTGTTTTTT. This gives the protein CAWSEWDTGELFF.

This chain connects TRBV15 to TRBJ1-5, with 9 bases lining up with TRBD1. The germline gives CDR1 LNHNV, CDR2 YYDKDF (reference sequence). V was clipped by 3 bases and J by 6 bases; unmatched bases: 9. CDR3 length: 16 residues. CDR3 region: CATSSATGGSGQPQHF. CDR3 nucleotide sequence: TGTGCCACCAGCAGCGCCACAGGGGGCAGTGGTCAGCCCCAGCATTTT.

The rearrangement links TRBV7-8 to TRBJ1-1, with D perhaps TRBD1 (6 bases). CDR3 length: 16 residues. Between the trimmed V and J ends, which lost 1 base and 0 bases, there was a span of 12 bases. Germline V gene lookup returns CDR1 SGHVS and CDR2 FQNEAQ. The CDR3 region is CASSLDGGLMNTEAFF. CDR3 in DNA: TGTGCCAGCAGCTTAGACGGGGGGCTCATGAACACTGAAGCTTTCTTT.

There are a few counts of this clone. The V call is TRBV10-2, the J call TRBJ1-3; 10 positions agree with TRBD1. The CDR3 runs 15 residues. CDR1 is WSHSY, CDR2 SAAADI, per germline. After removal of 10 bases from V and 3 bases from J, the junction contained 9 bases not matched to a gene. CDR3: CATSVDRGLGNTIYF. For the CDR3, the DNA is TGCGCCACCTCCGTTGACAGGGGGCTTGGAAACACCATATATTTT.